The next 18 T cell receptor beta chains were all read from a single sample in a study of beta chain features in type 1 diabetes. Every bit of the isolated RNA underwent reverse transcription, so sequencing read expressed TCRB transcripts. Measured with immunoSEQ multiplex PCR; TCRdb has only the in-frame clones, and not every one. The repertoire consists of about 220,000 clones, with 11% occurring once and the leading ten covering over 1%. Sequenced sample: central memory CD4+ T cells from blood. The receptors derive from a man younger than 35 in good health.

This chain links TRBV29-1 with TRBJ2-1; maybe TRBD1 (5 bases). This CDR3 comprises 12 residues. V was pared by 2 bases and J by 8 bases, with 10 bases between. Germline V gene data show CDR1 as SQVTM and CDR2 as ANQGSEA. The CDR3 loop is CSVELTADEQFF. CDR3 sequence (DNA): TGCAGCGTTGAATTGACAGCCGATGAGCAGTTCTTC.

The V gene is TRBV5-1, the J gene TRBJ2-1, with 10 bases that match TRBD2. Trimming removed 4 bases from V and 15 bases from J; junction bases left unmatched: 10. The germline V gene encodes CDR1 SGHRS and CDR2 YFSETQ. This CDR3 contains 13 residues. DNA of the CDR3: TGCGCCAGCAGCGACCTAGCGGGAGCCCCGTTGTTCTTC. Amino acid sequence: CASSDLAGAPLFF.

CDR3 nucleotide sequence: TGTGCCAGCAGCCACTACAACGAGCAGTACTTC. Amino acids: CASSHYNEQYF. The chain is built from TRBV5-6 and TRBJ2-7; D call uncertain. The CDR3 contains 11 residues. Germline CDR1 is SGHDT and CDR2 is YYEEEE. With 4 bases removed from V and 5 bases from J, the gap between germline ends came to 7 bases.

The gene calls are TRBV7-9 and TRBJ2-1; 12 nucleotides align to TRBD2. There are 14 residues in the CDR3. With 1 base clipped from V and 12 bases from J, the junction kept 4 bases outside the gene matches. CDR1 and CDR2 from the germline V gene are SEHNR and FQNEAQ (reference sequence). The CDR3 loop is CASSLDPTSGGQFF. The DNA of the CDR3 is TGTGCCAGCAGCTTAGACCCGACTAGCGGGGGGCAGTTCTTC.

Details on this clone: A far bigger clonotype differs at one base, so this is likely a read error. The chain carries TRBV4-1 and TRBJ1-5; no reliable D call. CDR1 is MGHRA, CDR2 YSYEKL, per germline. Between the trimmed V and J ends, which lost 0 bases and 7 bases, there was a span of 13 bases. The CDR3 runs to 15 residues. CDR3 DNA sequence: TGCGCCAGCAGCCAAGATAGGGTGGCTGGGCAGCCCCAGCATTTT. It specifies CASSQDRVAGQPQHF.

This clone appeared a few times. This sequence joins TRBV6-5 and TRBJ2-3; D remains unclear. Germline CDR1 MNHEY, CDR2 SVGAGI. CDR3 length: 12 residues. V was pared by 5 bases and J by 7 bases, with 10 bases between. The CDR3 DNA follows: TGTGCCAGCAGTGTCCGTGAAAATACGCAGTATTTT. Encoded protein: CASSVRENTQYF.

This clone was seen a handful of times. The chain is built from TRBV11-2 and TRBJ1-1, with D perhaps matching TRBD1 (6 bases). This CDR3 has 14 amino acids. V was pared by 4 bases and J by 1 base, with 10 bases between. Germline CDR1 and CDR2: SGHAT and FQNNGV. In DNA, the CDR3 is TGTGCCAGCAGCTGGCGAGGGGGGAACACTGAAGCTTTCTTT. This codes for CASSWRGGNTEAFF.

V is TRBV29-1 and J is TRBJ1-3; 8 positions agree with TRBD1. V shed 3 bases, J shed 2 bases, and the junction held 0 bases outside the gene matches. The germline V gene has CDR1 SQVTM and CDR2 ANQGSEA. CDR3 length equals 13 residues. CDR3 sequence reads: CSVEGQAGNTIYF. CDR3 nucleotide sequence: TGCAGCGTTGAGGGACAGGCTGGAAACACCATATATTTT.

The V and J genes are TRBV6-5 and TRBJ2-2; a weak D match, TRBD1 (5 bases). The CDR3 extends over 16 amino acids. V was shortened by 3 bases and J by 6 bases, with 17 bases between the two germline ends. From germline, CDR1 is MNHEY and CDR2 SVGAGI. The CDR3 DNA is TGTGCCAGCAGTTATTTGACAGATGTGATCGCCGGGGAGCTGTTTTTT. Encoded protein: CASSYLTDVIAGELFF.

This clone occurred a few times. The chain carries TRBV7-3 and TRBJ2-3, with 8 nucleotides matching TRBD2. Per the germline V gene, CDR1 is SGHTA and CDR2 is FQGTGA. V was clipped by 5 bases and J by 0 bases; unmatched bases: 1. This CDR3 spans 14 amino acids. DNA of the CDR3: TGTGCCAGCAGCAGCGGGAGTAGCACAGATACGCAGTATTTT. This sequence encodes CASSSGSSTDTQYF.

This clone was detected a few times. CDR3 DNA: TGTGCCAGCAGTGAACGTGGATCAGGGCCGAGGCCCCAGCATTTT. Protein sequence: CASSERGSGPRPQHF. The chain couples TRBV2 to TRBJ1-5, with D maybe TRBD1 (5 bases). Germline V gene data show CDR1 as SNHLY and CDR2 as FYNNEI. CDR3 length: 15 residues. V was trimmed by 2 bases and J by 9 bases, leaving 17 bases between them.

This clone was seen ten or more times. The chain recombines TRBV7-8 with TRBJ2-6; D unresolved. The CDR3 length is 14 residues. V lost 5 bases and J 0 bases, leaving 5 bases between the germline ends. Germline loops: CDR1 SGHVS, CDR2 FQNEAQ. For the CDR3, the DNA is TGTGCCAGCAGCCAATACTCTGGGGCCAACGTCCTGACTTTC. Protein sequence: CASSQYSGANVLTF. Supplemented by reference TRBV7-8 and TRBJ2-6, the full variable domain reads GAGVSQSPRYKVAKRGQDVALRCDPISGHVSLFWYQQALGQGPEFLTYFQNEAQLDKSGLPSDRFFAERPEGSVSTLKIQRTQQEDSAVYLCASSQYSGANVLTFGAGSRLTVL.

This clone was counted at least ten times. The chain links TRBV10-3 to TRBJ2-3; D might be TRBD2 (5 bases). The CDR3 sequence is 13 residues long. Trimming pared 8 bases from V and 1 base from J, leaving 10 bases between. Looked up from germline, CDR1 is ENHRY and CDR2 is SYGVKD. CDR3 bases: TGTGCCATCGGAGGTCCCGGCACAGATACGCAGTATTTT. Translated: CAIGGPGTDTQYF.

In its sample, this clone was seen a few times. The rearrangement uses TRBV27 and TRBJ2-5, with D possibly being TRBD1 (5 bases). This CDR3 region has 14 residues. The germline gives CDR1 MNHEY, CDR2 SMNVEV (reference sequence). V lost 1 base to trimming and J lost 4 bases, with 10 bases between them. The CDR3 DNA reads as TGTGCCAGCAGTTTATTGGGGCTGTTAGAGACCCAGTACTTC. This gives the protein CASSLLGLLETQYF.

This chain joins TRBV5-4 and TRBJ2-1; the D is unclear. Germline V gene data show CDR1 as SGHNT and CDR2 as YYREEE (reference sequence). Between the trimmed V and J ends, which lost 0 bases and 0 bases, there was a span of 10 bases. CDR3 length equals 16 residues. The CDR3 region is CASSLGAIPSYNEQFF. CDR3 coding DNA: TGTGCCAGCAGCTTGGGGGCGATCCCCTCCTACAATGAGCAGTTCTTC.

This clone was counted a few times. The chain employs TRBV5-1 and TRBJ2-7; D not resolved. The ends were cut back, 0 bases at V and 0 bases at J, with 16 bases in the middle. Per the germline V gene, CDR1 is SGHRS and CDR2 is YFSETQ. The CDR3 has 17 amino acids. Written as DNA, the CDR3 is TGCGCCAGCAGCTTGGGCATAATGGCGGTGAGCTCCTACGAGCAGTACTTC. It translates to CASSLGIMAVSSYEQYF. The full variable domain, its missing parts supplied by reference TRBV5-1 and TRBJ2-7, is KAGVTQTPRYLIKTRGQQVTLSCSPISGHRSVSWYQQTPGQGLQFLFEYFSETQRNKGNFPGRFSGRQFSNSRSEMNVSTLELGDSALYLCASSLGIMAVSSYEQYFGPGTRLTVT.

The sample holds a few counts of this clone. The rearrangement uses TRBV5-1 and TRBJ2-3; tentative D call: TRBD2 (5 bases). Germline V gene sequence: CDR1 SGHRS, CDR2 YFSETQ. The V and J ends lost 0 bases and 2 bases respectively, with 10 bases between them. There are 15 residues in the CDR3. The CDR3 spells CASSLGRAFTDTQYF. The DNA of the CDR3 is TGCGCCAGCAGCTTGGGGCGGGCCTTCACAGATACGCAGTATTTT.

This clone was seen a handful of times. The chain recombines TRBV5-6 with TRBJ2-3; 9 bases line up with TRBD2. Trimming took 0 bases from V and 0 from J; bases not matched to a gene: 8. The CDR3 extends over 18 amino acids. Germline V gene data show CDR1 as SGHDT and CDR2 as YYEEEE. Here the CDR3 reads CASSLVASGAMSTDTQYF. In nucleotides, the CDR3 is TGTGCCAGCAGCTTGGTAGCTAGCGGGGCGATGAGCACAGATACGCAGTATTTT.